What follows describes a single TCR beta chain. Here immunoSEQ multiplex PCR was the method, and the copy in TCRdb shows in-frame clones only, minus some. This table has about 110,000 clones, around 83% appearing once. These data belong to a study of blood T cell repertoires in COVID-19. Study-wide background: Samples representing acute and convalescent COVID-19 were sourced from the United States, Italy and Spain.

Germline V gene sequence: CDR1 LNHDA, CDR2 SQIVND (reference sequence). V dropped 1 base and J dropped 0 bases, with 3 bases sitting between them. This CDR3 is 13 amino acids long. This rearrangement joins TRBV19 to TRBJ1-1; no clear D. The sequencing input was peripheral blood. The source of this sequence is a man aged 40-49 years with acute or convalescent COVID-19. CDR3 residues: CASSIGMNTEAFF. The CDR3 coding sequence is TGTGCCAGTAGTATAGGTATGAACACTGAAGCTTTCTTT. Supplemented by reference TRBV19 and TRBJ1-1, the full variable domain reads DGGITQSPKYLFRKEGQNVTLSCEQNLNHDAMYWYRQDPGQGLRLIYYSQIVNDFQKGDIAEGYSVSREKKESFPLTVTSAQKNPTAFYLCASSIGMNTEAFFGQGTRLTVV.